The clone carrying this T cell receptor beta chain was found many times. MiXCR, applied by TCRdb to the reads, yields one record per CDR3 protein. The sample lists approximately 140,000 distinct CDR3 sequences, less than 9.5% occurring once. The CDR3 is 16 amino acids. V dropped 2 bases and J dropped 8 bases, with 21 bases sitting between them. The germline V gene has CDR1 MGHDK and CDR2 SYGVNS. These data originate in a study of T cell repertoires in cytomegalovirus infection. Study overall: Indicated by public TCR beta signatures were CMV infection and matching HLA type.

V is TRBV25-1 and J is TRBJ1-2; D not certain. This clonotype originated in a human donor in good health (CMV status not recorded). Some clones in this sample may be carry-over from other donors' samples. Sequenced sample: PBMCs. CDR3 loop: CASSENPRGPAVGYTF. CDR3 DNA: TGTGCCAGCAGTGAAAATCCCCGAGGCCCGGCGGTCGGCTACACCTTC.